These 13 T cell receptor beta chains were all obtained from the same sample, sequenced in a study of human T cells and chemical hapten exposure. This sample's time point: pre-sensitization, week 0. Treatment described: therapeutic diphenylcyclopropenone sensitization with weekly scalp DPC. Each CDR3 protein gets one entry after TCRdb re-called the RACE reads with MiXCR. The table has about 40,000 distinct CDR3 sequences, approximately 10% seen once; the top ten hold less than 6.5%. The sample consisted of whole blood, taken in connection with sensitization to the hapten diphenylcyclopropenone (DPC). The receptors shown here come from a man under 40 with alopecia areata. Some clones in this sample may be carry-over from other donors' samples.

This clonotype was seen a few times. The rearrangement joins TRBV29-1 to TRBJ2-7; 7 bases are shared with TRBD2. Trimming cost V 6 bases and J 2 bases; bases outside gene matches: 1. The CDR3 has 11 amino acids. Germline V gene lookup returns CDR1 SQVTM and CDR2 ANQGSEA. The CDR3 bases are TGCAGCGTGCTAGCGGCCTACGAGCAGTACGTC. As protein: CSVLAAYEQYV.

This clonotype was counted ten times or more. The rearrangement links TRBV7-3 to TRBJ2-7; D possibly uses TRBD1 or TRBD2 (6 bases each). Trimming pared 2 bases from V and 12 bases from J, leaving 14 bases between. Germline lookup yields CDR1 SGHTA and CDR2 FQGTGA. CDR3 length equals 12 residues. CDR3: CASSLPPQGLYV. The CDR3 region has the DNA TGTGCCAGCAGCTTACCCCCACAGGGACTGTACGTC.

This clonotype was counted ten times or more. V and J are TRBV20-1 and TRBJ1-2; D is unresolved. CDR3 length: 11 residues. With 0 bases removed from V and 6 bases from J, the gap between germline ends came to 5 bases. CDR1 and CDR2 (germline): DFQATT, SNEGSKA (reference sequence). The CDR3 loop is CSARDVNGYTF. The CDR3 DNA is TGCAGTGCTAGAGATGTAAATGGCTACACCTTC.

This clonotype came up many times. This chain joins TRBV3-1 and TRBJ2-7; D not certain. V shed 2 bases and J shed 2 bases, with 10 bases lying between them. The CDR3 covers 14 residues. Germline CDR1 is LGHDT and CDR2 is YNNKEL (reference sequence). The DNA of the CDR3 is TGTGCCAGCAGCCAAAGAGGTGAGACCTACGAGCAGTACTTC. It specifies CASSQRGETYEQYF.

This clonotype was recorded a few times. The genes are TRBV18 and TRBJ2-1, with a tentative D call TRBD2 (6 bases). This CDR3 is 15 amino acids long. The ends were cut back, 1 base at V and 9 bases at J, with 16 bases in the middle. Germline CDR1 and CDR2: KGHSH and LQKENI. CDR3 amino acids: CASSPLTGVGGEQFF. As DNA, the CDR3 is TGTGCCAGCTCACCACTGACGGGGGTTGGTGGTGAGCAGTTCTTC. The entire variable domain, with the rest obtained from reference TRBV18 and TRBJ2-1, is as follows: NAGVMQNPRHLVRRRGQEARLRCSPMKGHSHVYWYRQLPEEGLKFMVYLQKENIIDESGMPKERFSAEFPKEGPSILRIQQVVRGDSAAYFCASSPLTGVGGEQFFGPGTRLTVL.

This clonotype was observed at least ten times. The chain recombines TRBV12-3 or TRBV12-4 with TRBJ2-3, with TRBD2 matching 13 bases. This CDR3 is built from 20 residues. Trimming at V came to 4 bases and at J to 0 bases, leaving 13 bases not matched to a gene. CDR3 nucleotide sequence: TGTGCCAGCAGTTCTACCTTCGGACTAGCGGGGGCGCTGAGCACAGATACGCAGTATTTT. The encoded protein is CASSSTFGLAGALSTDTQYF.

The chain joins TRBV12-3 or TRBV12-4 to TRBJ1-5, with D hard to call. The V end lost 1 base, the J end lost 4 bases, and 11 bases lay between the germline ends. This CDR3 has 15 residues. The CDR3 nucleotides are TGTGCCAGCAGTTTAGTTAACACCTTAAATCAGCCCCAGCATTTT. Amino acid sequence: CASSLVNTLNQPQHF.

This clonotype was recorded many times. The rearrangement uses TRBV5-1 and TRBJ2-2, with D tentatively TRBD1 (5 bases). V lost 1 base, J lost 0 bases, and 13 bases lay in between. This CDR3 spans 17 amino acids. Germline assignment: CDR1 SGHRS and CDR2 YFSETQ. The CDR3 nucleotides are TGCGCCAGCAGCTTGTTGGTTCAGGGAACGAACACCGGGGAGCTGTTTTTT. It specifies CASSLLVQGTNTGELFF.

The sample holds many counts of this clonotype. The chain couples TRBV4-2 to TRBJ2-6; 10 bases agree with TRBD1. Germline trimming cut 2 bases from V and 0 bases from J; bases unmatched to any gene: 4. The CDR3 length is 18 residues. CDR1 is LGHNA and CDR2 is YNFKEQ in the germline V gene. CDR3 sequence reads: CASSQTGQGVSGANVLTF. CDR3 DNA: TGTGCCAGCAGCCAAACTGGACAGGGGGTCTCTGGGGCCAACGTCCTGACTTTC.

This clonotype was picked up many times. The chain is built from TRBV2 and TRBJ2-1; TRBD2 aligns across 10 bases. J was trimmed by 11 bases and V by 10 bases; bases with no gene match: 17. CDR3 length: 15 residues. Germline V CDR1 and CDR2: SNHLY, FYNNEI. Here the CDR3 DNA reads TGTGCCACCGAAGAGCGGGGGGGCGGCGTTCGTCAGCAGTTCTTC. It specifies CATEERGGGVRQQFF.

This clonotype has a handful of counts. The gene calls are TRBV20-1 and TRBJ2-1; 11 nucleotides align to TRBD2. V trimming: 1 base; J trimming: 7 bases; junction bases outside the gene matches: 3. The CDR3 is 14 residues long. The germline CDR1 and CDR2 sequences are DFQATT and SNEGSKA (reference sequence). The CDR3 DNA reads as TGCAGTGCTAGAGGCGCTAGCGGGAGGAATGAGCAGTTCTTC. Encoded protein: CSARGASGRNEQFF.

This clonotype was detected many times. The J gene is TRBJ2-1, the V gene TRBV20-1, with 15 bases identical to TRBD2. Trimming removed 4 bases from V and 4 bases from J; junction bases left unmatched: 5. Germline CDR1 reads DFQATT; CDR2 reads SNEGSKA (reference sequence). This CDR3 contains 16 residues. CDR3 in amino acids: CSAITGTSGRYNEQFF. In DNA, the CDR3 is TGCAGTGCTATTACCGGGACTAGCGGGAGGTACAATGAGCAGTTCTTC.

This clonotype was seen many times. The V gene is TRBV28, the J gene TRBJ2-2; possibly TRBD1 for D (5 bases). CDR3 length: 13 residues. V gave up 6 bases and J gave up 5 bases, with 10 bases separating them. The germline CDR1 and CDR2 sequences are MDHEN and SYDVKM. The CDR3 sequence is CASRGSGTGELFF. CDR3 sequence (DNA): TGTGCCAGCAGAGGTTCAGGGACCGGGGAGCTGTTTTTT.